These 11 T cell receptor beta chains originate from one sample sequenced in a study of technical replicates of blood from a handful of donors. Generated by immunoSEQ multiplex PCR, the TCRdb table keeps only in-frame clones and is missing some. The repertoire consists of about 83,000 clones, with 94% occurring once and the leading ten covering 0.25%. Material: T cells isolated from PBMCs. The receptors stem from a human donor in good health.

This clone was picked up a small number of times. The chain is built from TRBV4-1 and TRBJ2-1, with 9 positions matching TRBD1. J lost 6 bases, V lost 0 bases, and 6 bases had no gene match. The CDR3 sequence is 16 residues long. Germline-derived CDR1 and CDR2 are MGHRA and YSYEKL. The CDR3 DNA is TGCGCCAGCAGCCAAGATGAGTGGGACAGGGTCAATGAGCAGTTCTTC. Residues: CASSQDEWDRVNEQFF.

This chain links TRBV5-1 with TRBJ1-5; D ambiguous. CDR1 is SGHRS, CDR2 YFSETQ, per germline. Trimming took 4 bases from V and 3 from J, leaving 11 bases between them. The CDR3 loop spans 14 amino acids. The CDR3 DNA follows: TGCGCCAGCAGCCGGGGAGTGGACAATCAGCCCCAGCATTTT. As protein: CASSRGVDNQPQHF.

The chain employs TRBV29-1 and TRBJ1-3; D is unresolved. The CDR3 is made up of 14 amino acids. The germline V gene has CDR1 SQVTM and CDR2 ANQGSEA. Deletions cut 0 bases from V and 0 bases from J, with 6 bases between. The CDR3 protein is CSVEEASSGNTIYF. In DNA, the CDR3 is TGCAGCGTTGAAGAGGCCAGCTCTGGAAACACCATATATTTT.

This clone was recorded only once. The chain recombines TRBV13 with TRBJ2-2; 9 nucleotides line up with TRBD1. CDR3 length: 15 amino acids. Looked up from germline, CDR1 is PRHDT and CDR2 is FYEKMQ (reference sequence). V lost 5 bases to trimming and J lost 5 bases; unmatched junction nucleotides: 6. CDR3 sequence: CASSPGQGTTGELFF. The CDR3 nucleotides read TGTGCCAGCAGCCCGGGACAGGGCACAACCGGGGAGCTGTTTTTT.

The chain combines TRBV7-2 with TRBJ2-5; 9 bases are a match to TRBD1. V shed 5 bases, J shed 2 bases, and the junction held 3 bases outside the gene matches. Germline CDR1 reads SGHTA; CDR2 reads FQGNSA. The CDR3 is made up of 14 amino acids. The CDR3: CASSHDRGQETQYF. The CDR3 nucleotides read TGTGCCAGCAGCCACGACAGGGGGCAAGAGACCCAGTACTTC.

The chain has TRBV7-9 and TRBJ2-7; D uncertain. The CDR3 is 14 amino acids. V gave up 5 bases and J gave up 5 bases, with 16 bases separating them. CDR1 SEHNR and CDR2 FQNEAQ come from the germline V gene (reference sequence). The CDR3 DNA reads TGTGCCAGCAGCCCCCCGCTTATGGCCCACGAGCAGTACTTC. Its translation: CASSPPLMAHEQYF.

The chain links TRBV11-2 to TRBJ2-7; a weak D match, TRBD2 (5 bases). This CDR3 is 14 amino acids long. Trimming stripped 1 base from V and 2 bases from J, with 9 bases between. Per germline, CDR1 SGHAT and CDR2 FQNNGV. The CDR3 nucleotides are TGTGCCAGCAGCTTAGTTATCGGGACCTACGAGCAGTACTTC. Residues: CASSLVIGTYEQYF.

V and J are TRBV5-4 and TRBJ2-1; 7 nucleotides align to TRBD2. The CDR3 contains 14 residues. V shed 4 bases and J 10 bases; nucleotides not matched to a gene: 11. Germline V gene lookup returns CDR1 SGHNT and CDR2 YYREEE (reference sequence). CDR3 region: CASSVDGRTPEQFF. The CDR3, as DNA: TGTGCCAGCAGCGTTGACGGGAGGACCCCAGAGCAGTTCTTC.

This chain connects TRBV19 to TRBJ1-5, with a possible D match to TRBD1 (6 bases). With 5 bases removed from V and 6 bases from J, the gap between germline ends came to 11 bases. The CDR3 loop spans 13 amino acids. Germline V lookup: CDR1 LNHDA, CDR2 SQIVND (reference sequence). The CDR3 is CASSATGSQPQHF. The CDR3 region has the DNA TGTGCCAGTAGTGCCACAGGGAGTCAGCCCCAGCATTTT.

The V call is TRBV6-5, the J call TRBJ2-5; 10 bases agree with TRBD2. The CDR3 runs 15 residues. The V and J ends lost 5 bases and 5 bases, in that order; junction bases with no gene match: 8. CDR1 and CDR2 (germline): MNHEY, SVGAGI. CDR3 region: CASSASGRPGETQYF. The DNA for the CDR3 is TGTGCCAGCAGTGCTAGCGGGAGACCCGGGGAGACCCAGTACTTC.

V usage is TRBV19 and J usage is TRBJ2-2, with D possibly being TRBD1 (5 bases). The CDR3 covers 14 residues. Trimming left V 4 bases short and J 3 bases short, with 9 bases between. The germline CDR1 and CDR2 sequences are LNHDA and SQIVND (reference sequence). In DNA form, the CDR3 reads TGTGCCAGTAGTACCCAACAGGACACCGGGGAGCTGTTTTTT. As protein: CASSTQQDTGELFF.